The 16 T cell receptor beta chains presented below share a single source sample, sequenced in a study of shared clonotypes between healthy human individuals. Sequencing used immunoSEQ multiplex PCR; TCRdb keeps in-frame clones, though not all of them. The sample has about 1.1 million clones, around three quarters seen once. The sequenced sample consisted of memory CD4+ T cells from PBMCs. Subset specified: CD45RA-negative fraction. These receptors were taken from a man between 18 and 29 years old in good health. Some clones in this sample may be carry-over from other donors' samples.

This chain joins TRBV6-5 and TRBJ2-1, with D possibly matching TRBD2 (6 bases). V lost 0 bases to trimming and J lost 4 bases, with 10 bases between them. The CDR3 is 15 residues long. Germline CDR1 is MNHEY and CDR2 is SVGAGI. The CDR3 region has the DNA TGTGCCAGCAGTTACTCCGGAGGAGGGTACAATGAGCAGTTCTTC. Its translation is CASSYSGGGYNEQFF.

A note on this clone: The same CDR3 is also encoded by other DNA sequences in this sample. The chain couples TRBV28 to TRBJ2-5, with unresolved D. Germline V CDR1 and CDR2: MDHEN, SYDVKM. The CDR3 consists of 12 residues. Trimming took 4 bases from V and 1 from J, leaving 4 bases between them. The CDR3 region has the DNA TGTGCCAGCAGTTGGGGCCAAGAGACCCAGTACTTC. Translating it yields CASSWGQETQYF.

This clone occurred a few times. The J gene is TRBJ1-1, the V gene TRBV7-8; TRBD1 might be the D (5 bases). CDR3 length: 16 amino acids. The germline V gene has CDR1 SGHVS and CDR2 FQNEAQ. V lost 2 bases and J 2 bases, leaving 15 bases between the germline ends. This chain's CDR3 is CASSLLNRNSNTEAFF. CDR3 nucleotides: TGTGCCAGCAGCTTATTAAACAGGAATTCTAACACTGAAGCTTTCTTT.

Of note for this clone: This specimen includes other DNA sequences encoding the same CDR3. V usage is TRBV5-1 and J usage is TRBJ2-3, with 8 bases identical to TRBD2. V lost 3 bases, J lost 3 bases, and 3 bases stayed unmatched. This CDR3 contains 14 residues. Looked up from germline, CDR1 is SGHRS and CDR2 is YFSETQ. The CDR3 loop reads CASSSGLGTDTQYF. The CDR3 bases are TGCGCCAGCAGCTCGGGACTAGGGACAGATACGCAGTATTTT.

A single count supports this clone. The V call is TRBV10-3, the J call TRBJ1-3; 7 positions agree with TRBD1. The germline gives CDR1 ENHRY, CDR2 SYGVKD. The CDR3 covers 16 residues. Unmatched junction bases numbered 6, after V lost 4 bases and J lost 0 bases. DNA of the CDR3: TGTGCCATCAGTGGACAGGGTCCGGCCTCTGGAAACACCATATATTTT. It encodes CAISGQGPASGNTIYF.

The chain is built from TRBV27 and TRBJ1-1, with 12 bases aligning to TRBD1. The CDR3 is made up of 14 amino acids. CDR1 is MNHEY and CDR2 is SMNVEV in the germline V gene (reference sequence). The junction had 3 bases not matched to a gene; V was cut back by 4 bases and J by 6 bases. The CDR3 reads CASSWGQGAAEAFF. The CDR3 nucleotides are TGTGCCAGCAGTTGGGGACAGGGGGCTGCTGAAGCTTTCTTT.

The chain uses TRBV4-2 and TRBJ2-2, with TRBD2 as a possible D gene (6 bases). This CDR3 is built from 17 residues. Trimming removed 2 bases from V and 8 bases from J, with 21 bases in between. From germline, CDR1 is LGHNA and CDR2 YNFKEQ. CDR3 DNA sequence: TGTGCCAGCAGCCAATATCGTAGCGGAACTACGCGGGGGGAGCTGTTTTTT. Residues: CASSQYRSGTTRGELFF.

The gene calls are TRBV11-3 and TRBJ2-1; the D is unclear. This CDR3 has 16 residues. Germline V gene lookup returns CDR1 SGHNT and CDR2 YENEEA. V lost 0 bases and J lost 6, with 15 bases in between. CDR3 nucleotide sequence: TGTGCCAGCAGCTTAGAGTACTCAGGTCGGAGCAATGAGCAGTTCTTC. Its protein product is CASSLEYSGRSNEQFF.

This clone was detected only once. V and J are TRBV7-3 and TRBJ2-1; 7 bases agree with TRBD1. CDR1 is SGHTA and CDR2 is FQGTGA in the germline V gene. This CDR3 comprises 16 residues. The junction had 7 bases not matched to a gene; V was cut back by 5 bases and J by 0 bases. CDR3 sequence reads: CASSPPDRSSYNEQFF. The CDR3 region has the DNA TGTGCCAGCAGCCCTCCGGACAGGAGCTCCTACAATGAGCAGTTCTTC.

The chain combines TRBV19 with TRBJ1-4, with TRBD1 as a possible D gene (6 bases). Trimming stripped 4 bases from V and 0 bases from J, with 12 bases between. CDR1 and CDR2 from the germline V gene are LNHDA and SQIVND (reference sequence). CDR3 size: 16 residues. CDR3 DNA sequence: TGTGCCAGTAGTAACACAGGGATTCCAACTAATGAAAAACTGTTTTTT. Protein: CASSNTGIPTNEKLFF.

Details on this clone: It differs at one base from a far larger clone, so likely a read error. V usage is TRBV2 and J usage is TRBJ2-5; the D is unclear. Trimming removed 3 bases from V and 0 bases from J, with 2 bases in between. Germline V gene lookup returns CDR1 SNHLY and CDR2 FYNNEI. The CDR3 is made up of 12 amino acids. CDR3 amino acids: CASSEYQETQYF. In DNA, the CDR3 is TGTGCCAGCAGTGAGTACCAAGAGACCCAGTACTTC.

V gene TRBV7-6 combines with J gene TRBJ2-7; TRBD2 matches 7 bases. The CDR3 loop spans 13 amino acids. V shed 5 bases, J shed 2 bases, and the junction held 3 bases outside the gene matches. Germline lookup yields CDR1 SGHVS and CDR2 FNYEAQ. The CDR3 nucleotides read TGTGCCAGCAGCGCTAGCGGTACCTACGAGCAGTACTTC. This gives the protein CASSASGTYEQYF. The full variable domain, with the rest looked up from reference TRBV7-6 and TRBJ2-7, is GAGVSQSPRYKVTKRGQDVALRCDPISGHVSLYWYRQALGQGPEFLTYFNYEAQQDKSGLPNDRFSAERPEGSISTLTIQRTEQRDSAMYRCASSASGTYEQYFGPGTRLTVT.

The CDR3 protein is CASQNRGGALGYTF. CDR3 bases: TGTGCCAGCCAGAATCGGGGGGGGGCGCTCGGCTACACCTTC. The V call is TRBV28, the J call TRBJ1-2, with a weak D call TRBD1 (6 bases). The CDR3 runs 14 residues. Germline CDR1 MDHEN, CDR2 SYDVKM. Between the trimmed V and J ends, which lost 8 bases and 8 bases, there was a span of 21 bases.

This chain links TRBV28 with TRBJ2-1, with D uncertain. This CDR3 has 11 amino acids. The germline V gene encodes CDR1 MDHEN and CDR2 SYDVKM. The V end lost 3 bases, the J end lost 10 bases, and 7 bases lay between the germline ends. This CDR3 reads CASSFLGEQFF. In DNA form, the CDR3 reads TGTGCCAGCAGTTTCCTGGGGGAGCAGTTCTTC.

This chain joins TRBV27 and TRBJ2-3; maybe TRBD1 (6 bases). Per germline, CDR1 MNHEY and CDR2 SMNVEV (reference sequence). This CDR3 is 14 amino acids long. Deletions cut 6 bases from V and 5 bases from J, with 15 bases between. As DNA, the CDR3 is TGTGCCAGCAGCTCGAGGCAGGGGAGAGATACGCAGTATTTT. Protein sequence: CASSSRQGRDTQYF.

The chain is built from TRBV5-1 and TRBJ2-2, with D possibly TRBD2 on 6 matching bases. Looked up from germline, CDR1 is SGHRS and CDR2 is YFSETQ. This CDR3 has 14 residues. The V gene lost 7 bases and the J gene lost 0 bases, with 10 bases spanning the gap. In nucleotides, the CDR3 is TGCGCCAGCTCCGGGACTTCGAACACCGGGGAGCTGTTTTTT. As protein: CASSGTSNTGELFF. The full variable domain, completed using reference TRBV5-1 and TRBJ2-2, is KAGVTQTPRYLIKTRGQQVTLSCSPISGHRSVSWYQQTPGQGLQFLFEYFSETQRNKGNFPGRFSGRQFSNSRSEMNVSTLELGDSALYLCASSGTSNTGELFFGEGSRLTVL.